The TCR beta chain under discussion was sequenced for a study of T cell repertoires in cytomegalovirus infection. Study-level information: Selection of CMV epitopes for the study included recently identified HLA-C-restricted and well-studied HLA-B-restricted ones. Study-wide findings and caveats: Totalled public TCR beta family frequency picked out people who carried CMV plus the relevant HLA. HLA-C-restricted CMV-specific TCR beta clonotypes were dominant in the ex vivo response.

TCRdb itself ran the reads through MiXCR, one entry per CDR3 protein. The sample carries about 700,000 distinct CDR3 sequences, around a third recorded once. Details on this clonotype: Its antigen is undetermined.

This receptor was identified in a human donor in good health (CMV status not recorded). Some clones in this sample may be carry-over from other donors' samples. Material: cultured PBMCs, obtained from culture after CMV antigen stimulation.

This chain's CDR3 is CASSLATPSPQGYDNEQFF. CDR3 bases: TGCGCCAGCAGCTTGGCCACCCCTTCCCCGCAGGGTTACGACAATGAGCAGTTCTTC. The chain employs TRBV5-1 and TRBJ2-1; D possibly corresponds to TRBD1 (5 bases). V gave up 0 bases and J gave up 5 bases, with 24 bases separating them. The CDR3 is made up of 19 amino acids. Germline lookup yields CDR1 SGHRS and CDR2 YFSETQ.